This T cell receptor beta chain originates from a study of glioma-infiltrating T cells. CDR3 length: 14 amino acids. V dropped 5 bases and J dropped 10; count of bases not matched to a gene: 9. On this clonotype itself: Its antigen is not identified. A much larger clone lies a single base off, so this may be a read error.

Amplification of TCR alpha and beta CDR3 regions from RNA used iRepertoire nested multiplex PCR. One-step reverse transcription and amplification started from approximately 100-400 ng of tissue mRNA or PBMC total RNA. MiXCR was run by TCRdb on the multiplex PCR reads, yielding one entry per CDR3 protein. The sample consists of 150,000 to 200,000 distinct CDR3 sequences, more than 25% of them appearing once. General study findings and limits: Non-neoplastic patients had below-expected tissue-blood divergence, while all gliomas exceeded expectation. Tissue and blood shared very few CDR3 sequences.

Sequencing was performed on glioma tissue, nonneoplastic brain tissue, or PBMCs (not recorded which). The receptor's source is a human donor with low-grade glioma or glioblastoma, undergoing nonglioma brain surgery, or in good health (not recorded which). The chain has TRBV12-3 or TRBV12-4 and TRBJ2-1; TRBD1 aligns across 9 bases. CDR3 coding DNA: TGTGCCAGCAGTCTACAGGGGGCGTACTACGAGCAGTTCTTC. Its protein product is CASSLQGAYYEQFF.